The text below deals with one T cell receptor beta chain. Its antigen is unknown. This record comes from a study of CD8+ T cells in alopecia areata. Study-level background: The drug, oral tofacitinib, was given to treated patients at 5 to 10 mg twice daily. Tofacitinib treatment spanned 6 to 18 months, with 6 months off drug afterward. Study outcomes and limitations: Lesional tissue from the scalp (especially in alopecia totalis/universalis) showed higher clonality than normal scalp.

CDR3 length: 12 amino acids. Germline assignment: CDR1 SQVTM and CDR2 ANQGSEA. RNA extraction and reverse transcription yielded cDNA as sequencing template. TCRdb keeps only in-frame clones here, not all; method: immunoSEQ multiplex PCR. The data hold roughly 200,000 clones, with 63% observed a single time. The sequence came from a human donor with alopecia areata. Sequenced here: CD4+ T cells sorted from blood, sampled at week 0. This rearrangement joins TRBV29-1 to TRBJ2-1; 8 bases align to TRBD1. CDR3 region: CTGGQVDNEQFF. The CDR3 DNA follows: TGCACCGGGGGACAGGTGGACAATGAGCAGTTCTTC.